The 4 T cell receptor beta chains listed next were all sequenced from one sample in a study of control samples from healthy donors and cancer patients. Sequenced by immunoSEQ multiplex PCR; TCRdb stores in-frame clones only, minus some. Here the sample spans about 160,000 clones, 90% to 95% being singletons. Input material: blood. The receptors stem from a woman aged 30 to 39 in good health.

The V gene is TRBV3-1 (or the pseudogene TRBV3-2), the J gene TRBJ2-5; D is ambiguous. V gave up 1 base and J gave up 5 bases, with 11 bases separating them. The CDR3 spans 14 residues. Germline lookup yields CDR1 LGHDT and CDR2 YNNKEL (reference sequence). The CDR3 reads CASSQGGTSETQYF. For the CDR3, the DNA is TGTGCCAGCAGCCAAGGGGGAACGTCGGAGACCCAGTACTTC.

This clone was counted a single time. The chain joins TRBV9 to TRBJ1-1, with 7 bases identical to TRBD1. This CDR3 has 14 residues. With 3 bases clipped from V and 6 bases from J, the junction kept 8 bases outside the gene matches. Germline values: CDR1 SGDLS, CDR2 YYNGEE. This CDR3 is CASSAQTGLAEAFF. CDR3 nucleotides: TGTGCCAGCAGCGCCCAGACAGGGCTCGCTGAAGCTTTCTTT.

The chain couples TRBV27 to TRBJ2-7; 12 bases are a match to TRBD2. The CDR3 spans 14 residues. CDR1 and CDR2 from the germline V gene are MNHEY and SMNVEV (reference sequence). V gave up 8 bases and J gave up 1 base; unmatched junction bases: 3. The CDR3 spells CASRTSGISYEQYF. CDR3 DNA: TGTGCCAGCCGGACTAGCGGGATATCCTACGAGCAGTACTTC.

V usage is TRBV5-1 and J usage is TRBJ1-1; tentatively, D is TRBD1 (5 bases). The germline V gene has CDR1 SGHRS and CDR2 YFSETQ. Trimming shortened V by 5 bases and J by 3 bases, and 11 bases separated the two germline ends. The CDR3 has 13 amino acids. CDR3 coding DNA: TGCGCCAGCAGTAACGAGGGGTACACTGAAGCTTTCTTT. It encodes CASSNEGYTEAFF.